This T cell receptor (beta chain) stems from a study of cytomegalovirus exposure and HLA in healthy donors. Study outcomes and limitations: Immune exposure was documented only through CMV serostatus. Some segments of the V type, notably TRBV6-2 and TRBV6-3, were excluded as indistinguishable. TCR beta V segments were, for the most part, productive about 87% or about 30% of the time in an earlier analysis.

Of note for this clone: Its antigen is as yet unknown.

The PCR employed 60 Vbeta primers together with 13 Jbeta primers. The method was immunoSEQ multiplex PCR; TCRdb's version includes in-frame clones alone and lacks a portion of them. The table shows roughly 140,000 clones, with over 75% occurring only once. The V gene lost 2 bases and the J gene lost 9 bases, with 11 bases spanning the gap. Germline V gene lookup returns CDR1 LGHNT and CDR2 FRNRAP. The CDR3 has 14 residues. Sequencing used PBMCs. The clonotype was recovered from a man in his thirties or forties in good health and CMV-seropositive. V and J are TRBV12-5 and TRBJ1-6; D remains unclear. CDR3 nucleotide sequence: TGTGCTAGTGGTTTGTATCCCGGGTCTTCACCCCTCCACTTT. It translates to CASGLYPGSSPLHF.